This is a list of T cell receptor beta chains from one sample in a study of blood T cell repertoires in COVID-19. The protocol was immunoSEQ multiplex PCR, while the TCRdb copy is restricted to in-frame clones and leaves out a portion. The data contain 370,000 or so clones, over 65% of them singletons. Material: peripheral blood. Receptors were obtained from a human donor with acute or convalescent COVID-19. The donor label of this sample is uncertain. Both conserved end residues are part of each CDR3. A D gene is named only where the DNA matches it firmly. A clone size is listed for some rows: how often the clone was seen (once, few, many), or a class if it is expanded.

-,TRBJ2-3,-,TRBV6-5,15,CASSPGVAAGDTQYF,TGTGCCAGCAGCCCCGGGGTAGCGGCAGGGGATACGCAGTATTTT
-,TRBJ2-7,TRBD2,TRBV15,16,CATSRDGLAGAYEQYF,TGTGCCACCAGCAGAGACGGACTAGCGGGGGCCTACGAGCAGTACTTC
-,TRBJ1-6,TRBD1,TRBV2,15,CASRELTGRNSPLHF,TGTGCCAGCAGGGAATTGACAGGGAGGAATTCACCCCTCCACTTT
-,TRBJ1-4,TRBD1,TRBV9,15,CASSVGGQGKGKLFF,TGTGCCAGCAGCGTAGGAGGACAGGGGAAAGGAAAACTGTTTTTT
-,TRBJ2-2,TRBD1,TRBV4-1,16,CASSPDRALNTGELFF,TGCGCCAGCAGCCCTGACAGGGCTCTGAACACCGGGGAGCTGTTTTTT
few,TRBJ1-2,-,TRBV18,15,CASSPPRTALRGYTF,TGTGCCAGCTCACCCCCCCGGACAGCTTTACGTGGCTACACCTTC
-,TRBJ1-2,TRBD1,TRBV5-1,14,CASSLEGQSYGYTF,TGCGCCAGCAGCTTGGAGGGACAGTCCTATGGCTACACCTTC
-,TRBJ2-5,-,TRBV4-1,13,CASSLVQGETQYF,TGCGCCAGCAGCTTGGTACAGGGAGAGACCCAGTACTTC
-,TRBJ2-2,TRBD1,TRBV14,15,CASSLGQLGTGELFF,TGTGCCAGCAGCCTGGGACAGTTGGGCACCGGGGAGCTGTTTTTT
few,TRBJ2-1,-,TRBV7-9,17,CASSLSKTVAQPNEQFF,TGTGCCAGCAGCTTAAGTAAGACAGTCGCCCAACCCAATGAGCAGTTCTTC
-,TRBJ1-1,-,TRBV5-1,13,CASSLGMSTEAFF,TGCGCCAGCAGCTTGGGAATGAGCACTGAAGCTTTCTTT
few,TRBJ1-6,TRBD1,TRBV28,16,CASSLWSGDRGSPLHF,TGTGCCAGCAGTTTGTGGTCGGGGGACAGAGGTTCACCCCTCCACTTT
-,TRBJ2-7,TRBD1,TRBV15,15,CATSSDRVLSYEQYF,TGTGCCACCAGCAGCGACAGGGTCCTCTCCTACGAGCAGTACTTC
-,TRBJ2-3,TRBD2,TRBV4-1,16,CASSQVAGGRTDTQYF,TGCGCCAGCAGCCAAGTAGCGGGGGGCCGCACAGATACGCAGTATTTT
-,TRBJ1-2,-,TRBV2,13,CASTRTVNYGYTF,TGTGCCAGCACCAGGACAGTAAACTATGGCTACACCTTC
-,TRBJ2-7,TRBD2,TRBV9,20,CASSPLGRGGQSFGAYEQYF,TGTGCCAGCAGCCCACTAGGTCGGGGGGGGCAATCCTTCGGCGCCTACGAGCAGTACTTC
-,TRBJ1-1,-,TRBV27,14,CASRFGHRNTEAFF,TGTGCCAGTCGTTTCGGACACCGGAACACTGAAGCTTTCTTT
-,TRBJ1-2,-,TRBV6-2/TRBV6-3,16,CASSQRGTPGNYGYTF,TGTGCCAGCAGTCAACGCGGGACCCCAGGGAACTATGGCTACACCTTC
-,TRBJ1-2,-,TRBV6-5,13,CASSQTPIWGYTF,TGTGCCAGCAGTCAAACGCCTATCTGGGGCTACACCTTC
-,TRBJ2-7,TRBD1,TRBV3-1/TRBV3-2,14,CASSQPGGIYEQYF,TGTGCCAGCAGCCAACCAGGGGGAATCTACGAGCAGTACTTC
-,TRBJ1-5,TRBD1,TRBV30,13,CAWATGANQPQHF,TGTGCCTGGGCCACAGGGGCAAATCAGCCCCAGCATTTT
-,TRBJ2-7,TRBD2,TRBV6-2/TRBV6-3,19,CASSPSPYLRTSGSYEQYF,TGTGCCAGCAGTCCCTCCCCATATCTCCGGACTAGCGGGAGCTACGAGCAGTACTTC
-,TRBJ1-5,-,TRBV19,15,CASSISVYSNQPQHF,TGTGCCAGTAGTATTTCCGTTTATAGCAATCAGCCCCAGCATTTT
-,TRBJ1-4,-,TRBV6-5,13,CASSLAPHEKLFF,TGTGCCAGCAGTCTTGCGCCTCATGAAAAACTGTTTTTT
-,TRBJ1-1,-,TRBV7-6,15,CASSRQTQGLAEAFF,TGTGCCAGCAGCCGCCAGACCCAGGGTTTGGCTGAAGCTTTCTTT
-,TRBJ2-3,TRBD2,TRBV5-4,17,CASSPGLAGGPRDTQYF,TGTGCCAGCAGCCCTGGACTAGCGGGGGGGCCTAGGGATACGCAGTATTTT
-,TRBJ1-6,TRBD1,TRBV4-1,16,CASSQDRGDRVSPLHF,TGCGCCAGCAGCCAAGATCGGGGGGACAGGGTTTCACCCCTCCACTTT
once,TRBJ1-2,-,TRBV19,15,CASSTYHSQNYGYTF,TGTGCCAGTAGTACTTATCATTCACAGAACTATGGCTACACCTTC
-,TRBJ1-1,TRBD1,TRBV29-1,14,CSAGTGAYSTEAFF,TGCAGCGCCGGGACAGGGGCCTACAGCACTGAAGCTTTCTTT
many,TRBJ1-1,-,TRBV6-6,14,CASSYSTANTEAFF,TGTGCCAGCAGTTACAGTACAGCGAACACTGAAGCTTTCTTT
-,TRBJ1-2,TRBD1,TRBV28,14,CASSFGTGVYGYTF,TGTGCCAGCAGTTTCGGGACAGGGGTTTATGGCTACACCTTC
-,TRBJ1-1,TRBD1,TRBV28,13,CASTNSRGTEAFF,TGTGCCAGCACCAACAGCAGGGGGACTGAAGCTTTCTTT
-,TRBJ1-1,-,TRBV5-4,13,CASSFGGNTEAFF,TGTGCCAGCAGCTTTGGCGGGAACACTGAAGCTTTCTTT
-,TRBJ2-5,TRBD1,TRBV7-2,15,CASSHGQGRGETQYF,TGTGCCAGCAGCCACGGACAGGGACGGGGAGAGACCCAGTACTTC
-,TRBJ2-7,-,TRBV2,14,CASSVNRYPYEQYF,TGTGCCAGCAGTGTAAACAGGTACCCGTACGAGCAGTACTTC
-,TRBJ2-7,-,TRBV5-5,16,CASSPTSNQGLDEQYF,TGTGCCAGCAGCCCCACGTCCAACCAGGGTCTCGACGAGCAGTACTTC
-,TRBJ1-1,-,TRBV19,13,CASSTLGGSEAFF,TGTGCCAGTAGTACCCTCGGGGGTTCTGAAGCTTTCTTT
-,TRBJ1-1,TRBD1,TRBV18,18,CASSPPILDRDLNTEAFF,TGTGCCAGCTCACCACCGATCCTCGACAGGGATCTGAACACTGAAGCTTTCTTT
-,TRBJ1-3,-,TRBV7-9,15,CASGQALLSGNTIYF,TGTGCCAGCGGGCAGGCCTTACTCTCTGGAAACACCATATATTTT
few,TRBJ1-1,-,TRBV7-9,15,CASSPSPGGGTEAFF,TGTGCCAGCAGCCCCTCCCCCGGGGGAGGGACTGAAGCTTTCTTT